The T cell receptor beta chain described here comes from a study of beta chain features in type 1 diabetes. Sequenced material consisted of expressed TCRB transcripts (all of the isolated RNA was reverse transcribed). It was found that naive, central memory and regulatory T cell samples averaged about 4 million reads. Sequencing used immunoSEQ multiplex PCR; TCRdb keeps in-frame clones, though not all of them. The sample carries around 600,000 clones, around an eighth recorded once. In the case of this clone: Its antigen is unknown.

CDR1 and CDR2 (germline): SQVTM, ANQGSEA. The junction had 9 bases not matched to a gene; V was cut back by 5 bases and J by 2 bases. The length of the CDR3 is 16 residues. Notes on the study in general: Type 1 diabetes patients had moderately but significantly shorter TCRB CDR3s in all four CD4+ subsets.

Material: naive CD4+ T cells from blood. The receptor was isolated from a young man with type 1 diabetes. V is TRBV29-1 and J is TRBJ2-1; 10 bases align to TRBD2. CDR3 in amino acids: CSVSSGGSKTYNEQFF. The DNA for the CDR3 is TGCAGCGTTAGTAGCGGGGGGAGCAAGACCTACAATGAGCAGTTCTTC.